Listed below are T cell receptor beta chains from one sample, sequenced in a study of cytomegalovirus exposure and HLA in healthy donors. Measured with immunoSEQ multiplex PCR; TCRdb has only the in-frame clones, and not every one. The sample holds over 110,000 clones, about four fifths seen once. The sample consisted of PBMCs. Every receptor here comes from a woman aged 40-49 years in good health and CMV-seropositive. Both conserved end residues are part of each CDR3.

TRBV7-2	TRBJ2-5	CASSLGHGETQYF
TRBV7-2	TRBJ2-7	CASSLGLVYYEQYF
TRBV7-9	TRBJ2-7	CASSSPRASGIHEQYF
TRBV19	TRBJ1-5	CASSPQGNQPQHF
TRBV7-2	TRBJ2-7	CASSLTVYEQYF
TRBV5-1	TRBJ2-7	CASSLRTPGQGYEQYF
TRBV19	TRBJ2-6	CASTPRDGGGGTGANVLTF
TRBV29-1	TRBJ1-3	CSVDGTGGNGNTIYF
TRBV5-1	TRBJ2-3	CASSLDPSGDTQYF
TRBV2	TRBJ2-5	CASTVSGREETQYF
TRBV7-8	TRBJ1-3	CASSAGQGLGNTIYF
TRBV5-1	TRBJ2-7	CASSPGTGGTEQYF
TRBV6-5	TRBJ2-7	CASSSSRFEQYF
TRBV4-1	TRBJ2-2	CASSQDRIGSRAGELFF
TRBV6-5	TRBJ2-7	CASKGQAYREQYF
TRBV2	TRBJ1-2	CASSGGGGRFGYTF
TRBV4-1	TRBJ2-7	CASSPADSLSYEQYF
TRBV29-1	TRBJ2-3	CSVEEDRGRTDTQYF
TRBV11-2	TRBJ2-2	CASSWARATGELFF
TRBV7-9	TRBJ1-1	CASSFQGNTEAFF
TRBV7-3	TRBJ2-7	CASSLGPGTYEQYF
TRBV19	TRBJ2-4	CAVRDTTNIQYF
TRBV10-3	TRBJ2-3	CAISGRARTDTQYF
TRBV5-4	TRBJ2-1	CASSLGGGLYNEQFF
TRBV11-3	TRBJ2-1	CASSLLAATYNEQFF
TRBV29-1	TRBJ1-3	CSVGQTQGNTIYF
TRBV29-1	TRBJ2-1	CSVEVGLAVATSYNEQFF
TRBV7-3	TRBJ2-3	CASSLPLLLAGVTDTQYF
TRBV7-9	TRBJ2-2	CASSQSRGGGELFF
TRBV2	TRBJ2-1	CASSGATSGIDEQFF
TRBV29-1	TRBJ2-3	CSAGGGPDTQYF
TRBV19	TRBJ2-6	CASSPPGTGPGANVLTF
TRBV7-2	TRBJ2-7	CASSLVRGYEQYF
TRBV7-6	TRBJ2-7	CASSLRGAHEQYF
TRBV19	TRBJ1-5	CASSLNYQPQHF
TRBV10-1	TRBJ2-5	CASSGEETQYF
TRBV28	TRBJ1-2	CASSAPGVSYGYTF